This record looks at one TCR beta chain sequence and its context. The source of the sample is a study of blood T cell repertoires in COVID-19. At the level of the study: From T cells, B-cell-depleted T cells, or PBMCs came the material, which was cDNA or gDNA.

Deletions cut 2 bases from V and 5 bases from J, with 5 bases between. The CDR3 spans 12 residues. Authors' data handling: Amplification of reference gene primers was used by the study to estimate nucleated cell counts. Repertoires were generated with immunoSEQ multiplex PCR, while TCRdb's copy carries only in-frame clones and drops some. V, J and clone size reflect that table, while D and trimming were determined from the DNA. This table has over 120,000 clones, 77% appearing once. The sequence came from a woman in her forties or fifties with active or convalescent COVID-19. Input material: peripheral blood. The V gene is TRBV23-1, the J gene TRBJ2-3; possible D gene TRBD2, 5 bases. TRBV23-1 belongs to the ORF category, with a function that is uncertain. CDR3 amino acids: CASSQAGDTQYF. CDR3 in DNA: TGCGCCAGCAGTCAAGCGGGAGATACGCAGTATTTT.